Listed below are T cell receptor beta chains from one sample, sequenced in a study of T cells in Graves' hyperthyroidism and ophthalmopathy. Each CDR3 protein is one row after TCRdb ran MiXCR on the multiplex PCR reads. The data hold approximately 430,000 distinct CDR3 sequences, with less than 20% observed a single time. Sequencing was performed on blood. These receptors all come from a young woman with Graves' hyperthyroidism. Both conserved end residues are part of each CDR3. A D gene is named only where the DNA matches it firmly. The size of a clone is reported for some rows only, either as once, few or many, or as a class for expanded clones.

abundance,len,d_gene,j_gene,v_gene,CDR3nt,CDR3aa
few,14,TRBD2,TRBJ2-7,TRBV6-1,TGTGCCAGCAGACCTAGCGGGAGGGCCCGCGAGCAGTACTTC,CASRPSGRAREQYF
few,13,TRBD1,TRBJ1-4,TRBV11-2,TGTGCAACTACAGGACAGGGCCACGAAAAACTGTTTTTT,CATTGQGHEKLFF
many,14,NA,TRBJ2-1,TRBV11-2,TGTGCCAGCAGCCCCTCAATGGAATGGGATGAGCAGTTCTTC,CASSPSMEWDEQFF
NA,15,TRBD1,TRBJ1-3,TRBV29-1,TGCAGCGCAGCGCAGGGGGTATTTGGTGGAAACACCATATATTTT,CSAAQGVFGGNTIYF
NA,13,NA,TRBJ2-1,TRBV7-9,TGTGCCAGCAGCTTAAGTGAGTACAATGAGCAGCTCTTC,CASSLSEYNEQLF
NA,15,NA,TRBJ1-4,TRBV10-2,TGCGCCAGCAGTGATGTCGTGGGGGGAACTGAAAAACTGTTTTTT,CASSDVVGGTEKLFF
many,16,NA,TRBJ2-1,TRBV7-3,TGTGCCAGCAGCTTAATCCCGGTAGGAGGGTTGGGTGAGCAGTTCTTC,CASSLIPVGGLGEQFF
many,14,NA,TRBJ1-1,TRBV6-2/TRBV6-3,TGTGCCACCTCTCCCCGGGGGAGGCACACTGAAGCTTTCTTT,CATSPRGRHTEAFF
NA,12,TRBD1,TRBJ2-7,TRBV15,TGTGCCACCAGCACTACAGGGGGCGAGCAGTACTTC,CATSTTGGEQYF
many,14,TRBD1,TRBJ1-5,TRBV2,TGTGCCAGCAGTGATATAGGGGGCGGCCAGCCCCAGCATTTT,CASSDIGGGQPQHF
NA,16,NA,TRBJ2-6,TRBV6-4,TGTGCCAGCAGTGACGGACCCAGCTCTGGGGCCAACGTCCTGACTTTC,CASSDGPSSGANVLTF
many,15,TRBD2,TRBJ2-1,TRBV20-1,TGCAGTGCTAGCTTCGGACTAGCGGGAGTATATGAGCAGTTCTTC,CSASFGLAGVYEQFF
NA,13,NA,TRBJ2-1,TRBV15,TGTGCCACCAGCCCGGGATCCTACAATGAGCAGTTCTTC,CATSPGSYNEQFF
many,17,TRBD1,TRBJ1-1,TRBV3-1,TGTGCCAGGGGGGAGCGCGGGACAGGTCTCATGAACACTGAAGCTTTCTTT,CARGERGTGLMNTEAFF
many,20,TRBD1,TRBJ2-1,TRBV27,TGTGCCAGCAGTCAGAGACAGGGGTTGGTCGCGAAATACACCTACAATGAGCAGTTCTTC,CASSQRQGLVAKYTYNEQFF
many,15,NA,TRBJ1-5,TRBV28,TGTGCCAGCAGTCCAATACAGGGTAGCAATCAGCCCCAGCATTTT,CASSPIQGSNQPQHF
many,15,TRBD1,TRBJ2-2,TRBV5-1,TGCGCCAGCAGCCGTGGGACAGCGAACACCGGGGAGCTGTTTTTT,CASSRGTANTGELFF
NA,15,TRBD1,TRBJ2-7,TRBV7-9,TGTGCCAGCAGCTCGGATTGGACAGGGGGCTACGAGCAGTACTTC,CASSSDWTGGYEQYF
few,16,NA,TRBJ2-3,TRBV7-9,TGTGCCAGCAGCTTAGACGGGACCTTCGGCACAGATACGCAGTATTTT,CASSLDGTFGTDTQYF
NA,14,TRBD1,TRBJ1-1,TRBV7-6,TGTGCCAGCAGCCCAGGGGACAGGGGCACTGAAGCTTTCTTT,CASSPGDRGTEAFF